The clone carrying this T cell receptor beta chain has a handful of counts. This entry is derived from a study of blood T cell repertoires in COVID-19. As originally analysed: Amplification of reference gene primers provided the estimated nucleated cell counts. TCRdb's copy holds only in-frame clones and misses some; the assay was immunoSEQ multiplex PCR. V, J and clone size are those of that table, while D and trimming were read from the DNA. The table includes hundreds of thousands of clones, 85% to 90% detected once. This CDR3 is 14 amino acids long. V shed 3 bases and J shed 4 bases, with 13 bases lying between them. From germline, CDR1 is SGHDT and CDR2 YYEEEE.

This receptor was taken from a young woman with acute or convalescent COVID-19. Sequenced: peripheral blood. The chain combines TRBV5-6 with TRBJ1-1, with D tentatively TRBD1 (5 bases). This chain's CDR3 is CASSWGVGGTEAFF. In nucleotides, the CDR3 is TGTGCCAGCAGCTGGGGTGTGGGGGGCACTGAAGCTTTCTTT.